One and the same sample provided the 7 T cell receptor beta chains below, sequenced in a study of OX40 agonist ivuxolimab in advanced cancers. Generated by immunoSEQ multiplex PCR, the TCRdb table keeps only in-frame clones and is missing some. The sample yields 50,000 to 85,000 clones, roughly four fifths seen once. The sequencing used CD4+ or CD8+ T cells sorted from blood, collected in a trial of the OX40 agonist ivuxolimab. Receptors originate from an adult with an advanced solid tumor such as melanoma, head and neck, liver or kidney cancer.

The chain uses TRBV15 and TRBJ1-1; D ambiguous. This CDR3 region has 13 residues. V was pared by 0 bases and J by 6 bases, with 8 bases between. The germline V gene has CDR1 LNHNV and CDR2 YYDKDF (reference sequence). This CDR3 is CATSREHSSEAFF. DNA of the CDR3: TGTGCCACCAGCAGAGAACATAGCTCTGAAGCTTTCTTT.

The genes are TRBV29-1 and TRBJ2-3, with TRBD2 identical over 11 bases. The CDR3 loop spans 16 amino acids. V shed 6 bases and J 6 bases; nucleotides not matched to a gene: 14. The germline V gene encodes CDR1 SQVTM and CDR2 ANQGSEA. The CDR3 region has the DNA TGCAGCGTCCCCCCCAAACTAGCGGGAGCTCCCGATACGCAGTATTTT. Protein sequence: CSVPPKLAGAPDTQYF.

This clone was observed a single time. The V call is TRBV9, the J call TRBJ2-1, with 9 bases fitting TRBD2. CDR1 and CDR2 from the germline V gene are SGDLS and YYNGEE. V shed 3 bases, J shed 4 bases, and the junction held 11 bases outside the gene matches. The CDR3 sequence is 17 residues long. CDR3 sequence: CASSALSLAGLYNEQFF. The CDR3 DNA follows: TGTGCCAGCAGCGCGCTGAGCCTAGCGGGGTTATACAATGAGCAGTTCTTC.

This chain connects TRBV11-2 to TRBJ2-1; 7 bases agree with TRBD2. Germline CDR1 is SGHAT and CDR2 is FQNNGV. With V trimmed by 5 bases and J by 5 bases, 12 bases remained unmatched. The CDR3 contains 16 residues. Here the CDR3 DNA reads TGTGCCAGCAGCCGACGACTAGCAACAGTCAACAATGAGCAGTTCTTC. It codes for CASSRRLATVNNEQFF.

This sequence joins TRBV6-6 and TRBJ2-5; the D gene could be TRBD1 or TRBD2 (6 bases each). Germline loops: CDR1 MNHNY, CDR2 SVGAGI (reference sequence). This CDR3 contains 14 residues. V was trimmed by 0 bases and J by 4 bases, leaving 9 bases between them. The chain's CDR3 is CASSYSGGRETQYF. The DNA for the CDR3 is TGTGCCAGCAGTTACTCGGGGGGCAGAGAGACCCAGTACTTC.

This chain links TRBV5-1 with TRBJ2-1; the D gene is possibly TRBD2 (6 bases). The CDR3 sequence is 16 residues long. Germline V CDR1 and CDR2: SGHRS, YFSETQ. Deletions cut 4 bases from V and 9 bases from J, with 23 bases between. CDR3 sequence: CASSPALGQLAGEQFF. DNA for the CDR3: TGCGCCAGCAGCCCGGCTCTCGGACAACTAGCAGGTGAGCAGTTCTTC. The full variable domain, completed using reference TRBV5-1 and TRBJ2-1, is KAGVTQTPRYLIKTRGQQVTLSCSPISGHRSVSWYQQTPGQGLQFLFEYFSETQRNKGNFPGRFSGRQFSNSRSEMNVSTLELGDSALYLCASSPALGQLAGEQFFGPGTRLTVL.

This clone was observed a handful of times. The genes are TRBV21-1 and TRBJ1-5. TRBV21-1 is shown as a pseudogene. There are 17 residues in the CDR3. The CDR3 sequence: CASSRQLRGGARQPQHF. In DNA form, the CDR3 reads TGTGCCAGCAGCAGACAGCTTAGGGGGGGGGCGAGGCAGCCCCAGCATTTT.